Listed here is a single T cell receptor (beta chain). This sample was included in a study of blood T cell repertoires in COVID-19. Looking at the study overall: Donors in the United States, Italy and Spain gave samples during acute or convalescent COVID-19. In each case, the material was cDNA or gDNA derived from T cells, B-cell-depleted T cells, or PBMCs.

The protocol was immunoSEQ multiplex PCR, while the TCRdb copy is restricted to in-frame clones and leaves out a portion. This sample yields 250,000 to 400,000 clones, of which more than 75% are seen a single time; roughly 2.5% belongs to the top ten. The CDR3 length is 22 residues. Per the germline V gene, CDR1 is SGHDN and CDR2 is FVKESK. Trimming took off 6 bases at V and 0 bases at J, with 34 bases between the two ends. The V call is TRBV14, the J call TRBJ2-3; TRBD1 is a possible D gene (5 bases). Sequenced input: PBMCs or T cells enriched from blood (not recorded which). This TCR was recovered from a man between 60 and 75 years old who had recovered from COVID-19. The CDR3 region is CASSSSSFLGQPHLRSTDTQYF. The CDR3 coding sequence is TGTGCCAGCAGTAGTAGCTCATTTTTGGGGCAGCCACACCTTAGAAGCACAGATACGCAGTATTTT.